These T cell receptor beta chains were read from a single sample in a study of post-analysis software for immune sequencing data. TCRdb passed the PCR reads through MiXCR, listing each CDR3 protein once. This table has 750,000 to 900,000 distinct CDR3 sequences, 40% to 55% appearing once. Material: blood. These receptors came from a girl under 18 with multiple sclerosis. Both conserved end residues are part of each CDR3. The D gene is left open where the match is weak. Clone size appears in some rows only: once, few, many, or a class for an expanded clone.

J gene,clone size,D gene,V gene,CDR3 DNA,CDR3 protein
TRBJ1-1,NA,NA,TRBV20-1,TGCAGTGCTAGCTACAGGAACACTGAAGCTTTCTTT,CSASYRNTEAFF
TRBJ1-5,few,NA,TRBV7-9,TGTGCCAGCAGCTTAGCAGGGGTCAATCAGCCCCAGCATTTT,CASSLAGVNQPQHF
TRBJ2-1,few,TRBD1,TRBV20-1,TGCAGTGCTAGGGGGGACAGGTTCTACAATGAGCAGTTCTTC,CSARGDRFYNEQFF
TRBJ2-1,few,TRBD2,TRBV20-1,TGCAGTGCTAGAGTAGGGACTAGCCCCTACAATGAGCAGTTCTTC,CSARVGTSPYNEQFF
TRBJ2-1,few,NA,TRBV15,TGTGCCACCAGCAGAGAATCGCTAATCGATGAGCAGTTCTTC,CATSRESLIDEQFF
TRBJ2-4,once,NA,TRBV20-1,TGCAGTGCTAGAGCAACAGAGAATTTAGCCAAAAACATTCAGTACTTC,CSARATENLAKNIQYF
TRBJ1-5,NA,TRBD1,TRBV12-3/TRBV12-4,TGTGCCAGCAGTTCTGGGACAGGGGGCACAAATCAGCCCCAGCATTTT,CASSSGTGGTNQPQHF
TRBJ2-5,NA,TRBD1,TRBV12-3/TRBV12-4,TGTGCCTGCAACCCCGGGACAGGGAGTGATGAGCAGTACTTC,CACNPGTGSDEQYF
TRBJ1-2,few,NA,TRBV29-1,TGCAGCGTTGTCTCGGTAGAGGGGAGCTATGGCTACACCTTC,CSVVSVEGSYGYTF
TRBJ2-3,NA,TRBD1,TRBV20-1,TGCAGTGCCCTAGACAGGGTTGGCACAGATACGCAGTATTTT,CSALDRVGTDTQYF
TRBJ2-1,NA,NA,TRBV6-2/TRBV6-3,TGTGCCAGCGATGGGGTTTTGCGAGGAGGGCCAGGCAATGAGCAGTTCTTC,CASDGVLRGGPGNEQFF
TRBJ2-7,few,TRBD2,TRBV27,TGTGCCAGCAGTCGGACTAGCGCCACCTACGAGCAGTACTTC,CASSRTSATYEQYF
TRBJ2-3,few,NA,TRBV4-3,TGCGCCAGCAGCCACGCAAGCGGACAGTCCACAGATACGCAGTATTTT,CASSHASGQSTDTQYF
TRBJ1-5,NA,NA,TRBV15,TGTGCCACCAGCGGCTCCCTGGGGGATCAGCCCCAGCATTTT,CATSGSLGDQPQHF
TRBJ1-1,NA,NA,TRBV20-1,TGCAGTGCGAGCAGGGCCCGGAACACTGAAGCTTTCTTT,CSASRARNTEAFF
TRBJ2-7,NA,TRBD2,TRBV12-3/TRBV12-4,TGTGCCAGCAGGGGACTAGCGGGAGAGGACGAGCAGTACTTC,CASRGLAGEDEQYF
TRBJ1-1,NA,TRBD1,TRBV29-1,TGCAGCGTTGGAGAGGACAGGGGGGCTGAAGCTTTCTTT,CSVGEDRGAEAFF
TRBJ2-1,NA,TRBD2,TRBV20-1,TGCAGTGCTAGTAGGCTAGCGGACAATGAGCAGTTCTTC,CSASRLADNEQFF
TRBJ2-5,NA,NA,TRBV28,TGTGCCAGCAGCCGCGGACCCTTCATGGAGCAGACCCAGTACTTC,CASSRGPFMEQTQYF
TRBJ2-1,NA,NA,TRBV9,TGTGCCAGCAGCCCCCTCGTCCGGGGCACAGGTGGTGAGCAGTTCTTC,CASSPLVRGTGGEQFF
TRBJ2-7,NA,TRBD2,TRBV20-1,TGCAGTGCCGCTAGCGGGAGCGATTACGAGCAGTACTTC,CSAASGSDYEQYF
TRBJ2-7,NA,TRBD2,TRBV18,TGTGCCAGCTCACGCGCCGGACTAGCATCCTACGAGCAGTACTTC,CASSRAGLASYEQYF
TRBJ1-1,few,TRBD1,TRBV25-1,TGTGCCAGCAGTGACCTTACTGACAGGGGGCTAACTGAAGCTTTCTTT,CASSDLTDRGLTEAFF
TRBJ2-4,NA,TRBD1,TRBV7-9,TGTGCCAGCAGCTCTCCCCCGGGACAGGGGCCGAACATTCAGTACTTC,CASSSPPGQGPNIQYF
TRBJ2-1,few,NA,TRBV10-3,TGTGCCATCCACACAGGGAATTACAATGAGCAGTTCTTC,CAIHTGNYNEQFF
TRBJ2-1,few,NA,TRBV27,TGTGCCAGCAGTTTGCTAACAGGGAACTCCTACAATGAGCAGTTCTTC,CASSLLTGNSYNEQFF
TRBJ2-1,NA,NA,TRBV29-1,TGCAGCGTGGCGAGTCCCTACAATGAGCAGTTCTTC,CSVASPYNEQFF
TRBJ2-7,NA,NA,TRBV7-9,TGTGCCAGCAGCCCGGATGGCGGGGTCGCGGAGCACGAGCAGTACTTC,CASSPDGGVAEHEQYF
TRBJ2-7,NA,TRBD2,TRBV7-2,TGTGCCAGCAGCTTAAAGTTCACGGGAGGCGGTACGTACGAGCAGTACTTC,CASSLKFTGGGTYEQYF
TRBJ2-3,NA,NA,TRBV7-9,TGTGCCACACAAAACCTGCCCAGCCATTCCACAGATACGCAGTATTTT,CATQNLPSHSTDTQYF
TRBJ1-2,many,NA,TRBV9,TGTGCCAGCAGCGCAGGGGCCTATGGCTACACCTTC,CASSAGAYGYTF
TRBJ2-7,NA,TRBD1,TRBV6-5,TGTGCCAGCAGGAGGGGACAGGGGTCCTACGAGCAGTACTTC,CASRRGQGSYEQYF
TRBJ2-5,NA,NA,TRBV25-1,TGTGCCAGCAGTGAATACCGCCAGGGAGAGACCCAGTACTTC,CASSEYRQGETQYF
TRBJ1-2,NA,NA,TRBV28,TGTGCCAGCAGTTTATCTTACGGGGTTCATGGCTACACCTTC,CASSLSYGVHGYTF
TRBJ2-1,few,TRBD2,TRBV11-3,TGTGCCAGCAGCTTAAAGCGGTTCCTAGCGGGCGGGAGAGAGCAGTTCTTC,CASSLKRFLAGGREQFF
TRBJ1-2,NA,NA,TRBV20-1,TGCAGTGCTCGGGACGATGGCTACACCTTC,CSARDDGYTF
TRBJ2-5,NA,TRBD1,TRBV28,TGTGCCAGCAGAACCAGCGGGACAGGGAGGACCCAGTACTTC,CASRTSGTGRTQYF
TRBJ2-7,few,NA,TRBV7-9,TGTGCCAGCAGCTTAGAAGGCGGGGTCTACGAGCAGTACTTC,CASSLEGGVYEQYF
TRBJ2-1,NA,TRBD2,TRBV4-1,TGCGCCAGCAGCCTCCCCATGGGGGGGAGGGACTACAATGAACAGTTCTTC,CASSLPMGGRDYNEQFF
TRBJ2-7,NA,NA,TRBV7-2,TGTGCCAGCAGCTCCCAGGGGCCGGACGAGCAGTACTTC,CASSSQGPDEQYF
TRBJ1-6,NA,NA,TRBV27,TGTGCCAGCAGTTTTATGGAACATAATTCACCCCTCCACTTT,CASSFMEHNSPLHF
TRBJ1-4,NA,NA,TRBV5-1,TGCGCCAGCAGCTTACGAGGGATGGGTGAAAAACGGTTTTTT,CASSLRGMGEKRFF
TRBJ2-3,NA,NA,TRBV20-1,TGCAGTGTCCACTGGGGGCGGGAAAGCCAGTATATGCAGTATTTT,CSVHWGRESQYMQYF
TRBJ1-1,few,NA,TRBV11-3,TGTGCCAGCGGACCCAAGAACACTGAAGCTTTCTTT,CASGPKNTEAFF
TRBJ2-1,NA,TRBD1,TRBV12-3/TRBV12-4,TGTGCCAGCAGGTTAACAGGGGGCAATGAGCAGTTCTTC,CASRLTGGNEQFF
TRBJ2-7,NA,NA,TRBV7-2,TGTGCCAGCAGCTTAGGACAGCTAGCCTACGAGCAGTACTTC,CASSLGQLAYEQYF
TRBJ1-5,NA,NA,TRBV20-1,TGCAGTGTACCAGCGGGCCAAGAGACCTTTTATAGCAATCAGCCCCAGCATTTT,CSVPAGQETFYSNQPQHF
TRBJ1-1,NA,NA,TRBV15,TGTGCCACCAGCAGAGATCTCGCCAGGGGCCCTGCCGGGACTTTCTTT,CATSRDLARGPAGTFF
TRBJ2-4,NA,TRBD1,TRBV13,TGTGCCAGCAGCTTAACTGAAGGGGGCAGGCGTATGTACTTC,CASSLTEGGRRMYF
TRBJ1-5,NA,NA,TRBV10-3,TGTGCCATTGGGGGCGAGGACTCACGGGCCCAGCATTTT,CAIGGEDSRAQHF